Listed below are T cell receptor beta chains from one sample, sequenced in a study of a mutant IDH1 vaccine in newly diagnosed glioma. These receptors' targets are unknown. Some clones are missing from TCRdb's copy, which holds only in-frame ones; the method was immunoSEQ multiplex PCR. This sample has 65,000 to 85,000 clones, with approximately 86% found just once. Sequences were derived from PBMCs, sampled from a glioma patient whose treatment included an IDH1 peptide vaccine. Source of these receptors: a man aged 25-45 years with glioma. The CDR3 runs from the conserved cysteine through the conserved F or W. The D gene is left open where the match is weak. Clone size, where shown, is once, few, many, or a class for clones that have expanded.

clone_size j_call d_call v_call cdr3_aa cdr3_nt
- TRBJ1-2 - TRBV19 CASGPGQPHGYTF TGTGCCTCCGGCCCCGGACAGCCCCATGGCTACACCTTC
- TRBJ1-2 - TRBV29-1 CSVEDQVRAGGYTF TGCAGCGTTGAAGATCAGGTCCGGGCGGGAGGCTACACCTTC
- TRBJ2-3 TRBD2 TRBV19 CASSISGGGADTQYF TGTGCCAGTAGTATCTCTGGCGGGGGGGCGGATACGCAGTATTTT
- TRBJ2-3 - TRBV5-6 CASSLGRWLPAGDTQYF TGTGCCAGCAGCTTAGGTCGGTGGCTTCCCGCAGGAGATACGCAGTATTTT
- TRBJ1-5 - TRBV4-1 CASSQDGGLGNQPQHF TGCGCCAGCAGCCAAGATGGGGGCCTGGGCAATCAGCCCCAGCATTTT
- TRBJ2-5 - TRBV25-1 CASWGETQYF TGTGCCAGCTGGGGAGAGACCCAGTACTTC
few TRBJ1-5 - TRBV27 CASSLRQGDQPQHF TGTGCCAGCAGTTTACGGCAGGGAGATCAGCCCCAGCATTTT
- TRBJ2-7 - TRBV4-1 CASSPRDPGPYEQYF TGCGCCAGCAGCCCTCGGGACCCTGGCCCCTACGAGCAGTACTTC
- TRBJ1-5 - TRBV5-1 CASRPGESQPQHF TGCGCCAGCAGACCAGGGGAGAGTCAGCCCCAGCATTTT
- TRBJ2-2 - TRBV4-3 CAYTGELFF TGCGCTTACACCGGGGAGCTGTTTTTT
- TRBJ1-1 - TRBV27 CASSLAGGPQAFF TGTGCCAGTTCCTTGGCGGGGGGACCTCAAGCTTTCTTT
- TRBJ2-3 TRBD1 TRBV7-2 CASSSGQGGTQYF TGTGCCAGCAGCTCAGGACAGGGCGGTACGCAGTATTTT
- TRBJ1-3 - TRBV28 CASSFRGSDTIYF TGTGCCAGCAGTTTTAGGGGATCGGACACCATATATTTT
- TRBJ2-1 - TRBV6-1 CASSEGGGYNEQFF TGTGCCAGCAGTGAAGGGGGAGGATACAATGAGCAGTTCTTC
- TRBJ2-7 - TRBV15 CATSREPGAYEQYF TGTGCCACCAGCAGGGAGCCCGGGGCCTACGAGCAGTACTTC
- TRBJ1-6 TRBD1 TRBV7-2 CASSSYRGPSYNSPLHF TGTGCCAGCAGCTCATACAGGGGGCCCTCCTATAATTCACCCCTCCACTTT
- TRBJ2-1 TRBD2 TRBV9 CASSSGGGDPFNEQFF TGTGCCAGCAGCTCAGGCGGGGGGGACCCTTTCAATGAGCAGTTCTTC
once TRBJ2-5 TRBD2 TRBV10-3 CASNLGIAGGETQYF TGTGCCTCGAACCTGGGTATAGCGGGAGGAGAGACCCAGTACTTC
- TRBJ2-3 TRBD2 TRBV7-9 CASSLLAGGPGDTQYF TGTGCCAGCAGCTTACTAGCGGGGGGGCCGGGAGATACGCAGTATTTT
- TRBJ1-4 - TRBV4-3 CASSQARGAGEREKLFF TGCGCCAGCAGCCAAGCCCGGGGTGCGGGGGAAAGAGAAAAACTGTTTTTT
once TRBJ1-5 - TRBV27 CASSLLGGYSNQPQHF TGTGCCAGCAGTTTATTGGGGGGATATAGCAATCAGCCCCAGCATTTT
few TRBJ1-4 - TRBV2 CASSEWYSTEKLFF TGTGCCAGCAGTGAATGGTACAGCACTGAAAAACTGTTTTTT
- TRBJ2-3 - TRBV9 CASSGGPTDTQYF TGTGCCAGCAGCGGCGGCCCCACAGATACGCAGTATTTT
- TRBJ2-7 - TRBV13 CASRRAGRRDSYEQYF TGTGCCAGCAGGAGGGCGGGGCGGCGGGACTCCTACGAGCAGTACTTC
- TRBJ2-3 - TRBV15 CATSRDLGTDTQYF TGTGCCACCAGCAGAGATCTGGGGACAGATACGCAGTATTTT
- TRBJ1-1 TRBD1 TRBV2 CASSPGTGNLNTEAFF TGTGCCAGCAGCCCCGGGACAGGGAACCTGAACACTGAAGCTTTCTTT
once TRBJ1-2 - TRBV25-1 CASSPTTGTRYGYTF TGTGCCAGCAGCCCGACCACCGGGACACGCTATGGCTACACCTTC
- TRBJ2-1 TRBD2 TRBV5-5 CASSPGGAGNEQFF TGTGCCAGCAGCCCCGGGGGGGCCGGCAATGAGCAGTTCTTC
- TRBJ1-5 - TRBV2 CASSPTLRSMGNQPQHF TGTGCCAGCAGTCCAACTCTAAGGTCAATGGGCAATCAGCCCCAGCATTTT
- TRBJ1-2 TRBD1 TRBV6-4 CASTDRAHGYTF TGTGCCAGCACAGACAGGGCTCATGGCTACACCTTC
- TRBJ2-1 - TRBV6-4 CASSDSNSLSEQFF TGTGCCAGCAGTGACTCGAACAGTCTATCTGAGCAGTTCTTC
- TRBJ1-5 - TRBV27 CASSLGWGGSNQPQHF TGTGCCAGCAGTTTGGGGTGGGGTGGGAGCAATCAGCCCCAGCATTTT
- TRBJ2-5 - TRBV7-9 CASSVPRDTLQETQYF TGTGCCAGCAGCGTTCCCCGGGACACCCTCCAAGAGACCCAGTACTTC
once TRBJ2-7 - TRBV13 CASSYPREDYEQYF TGTGCCAGCAGCTATCCTAGGGAGGACTACGAGCAGTACTTC
- TRBJ1-2 TRBD1 TRBV4-1 CASSHVGQGLYGYTF TGCGCCAGCAGCCACGTGGGACAGGGTTTATATGGCTACACCTTC
- TRBJ2-1 TRBD2 TRBV28 CASSHGGSLAGLNEQFF TGTGCCAGCAGCCATGGCGGAAGTCTAGCGGGGCTCAATGAGCAGTTCTTC
- TRBJ2-1 - TRBV18 CASSPPGDYNEQFF TGTGCCAGCTCACCACCGGGGGATTACAATGAGCAGTTCTTC
once TRBJ2-7 - TRBV6-1 CASRVNPNEQYF TGTGCCAGCAGAGTTAACCCCAACGAGCAGTACTTC
- TRBJ2-3 - TRBV9 CASSPGEDTQYF TGTGCCAGCAGCCCGGGGGAAGATACGCAGTATTTT
few TRBJ1-2 TRBD1 TRBV2 CASSEAKTGPGYTF TGTGCCAGCAGTGAAGCTAAGACAGGGCCTGGCTACACCTTC
- TRBJ2-1 - TRBV15 CATSSGARSYNEQFF TGTGCCACCAGCAGCGGGGCGCGTTCCTACAATGAGCAGTTCTTC
- TRBJ2-7 TRBD2 TRBV6-5 CASSPRAGSSYGQYF TGTGCCAGCAGCCCGAGAGCGGGGAGCTCCTACGGGCAGTACTTC
- TRBJ2-5 - TRBV2 CASRRWETQYF TGTGCCAGCCGCCGGTGGGAGACCCAGTACTTC
- TRBJ1-1 - TRBV7-9 CASSPISGARTEAFF TGTGCCAGCAGCCCTATCTCAGGGGCGAGAACTGAAGCTTTCTTT
- TRBJ1-1 - TRBV5-4 CASSLTGMNTEAFF TGTGCCAGCAGCTTGACAGGAATGAACACTGAAGCTTTCTTT
- TRBJ2-6 - TRBV14 CASSQAFHPGANVLTF TGTGCCAGCAGCCAAGCCTTTCACCCTGGGGCCAACGTCCTGACTTTC
- TRBJ1-4 - TRBV5-1 CASTQGATNEKLFF TGCGCCAGCACCCAGGGTGCAACTAATGAAAAACTGTTTTTT
- TRBJ1-2 TRBD1 TRBV7-9 CASSLTGGAIVWHGYTF TGTGCCAGCAGCTTGACAGGGGGCGCGATTGTTTGGCATGGCTACACCTTC
- TRBJ1-4 TRBD1 TRBV9 CASARTGTGDEKLFF TGTGCCAGCGCTAGAACCGGGACAGGGGATGAAAAACTGTTTTTT
- TRBJ2-1 - TRBV6-5 CASRMSRGNEQFF TGTGCCAGCAGGATGAGTCGAGGGAATGAGCAGTTCTTC
- TRBJ2-7 TRBD1 TRBV7-8 CASSLSVRETGDSSYEQYF TGTGCCAGCAGCTTAAGTGTTCGGGAAACAGGGGATTCCTCCTACGAGCAGTACTTC
once TRBJ2-5 TRBD1 TRBV28 CASSLSGDRWGPQETQYF TGTGCCAGCAGTTTATCCGGGGACAGGTGGGGACCCCAAGAGACCCAGTACTTC
- TRBJ2-3 TRBD1 TRBV29-1 CSVGTGGAADTQYF TGCAGCGTAGGGACAGGGGGCGCGGCAGATACGCAGTATTTT
- TRBJ1-2 TRBD1 TRBV5-6 CASSFPPPTGDRYGYTF TGTGCCAGCAGCTTTCCCCCGCCTACAGGGGATCGGTATGGCTACACCTTC
- TRBJ2-4 TRBD1 TRBV14 CASSQATGAAKNIQYF TGTGCCAGCAGCCAAGCGACAGGGGCAGCCAAAAACATTCAGTACTTC